This T cell receptor (beta chain) came from a study of Graves' ophthalmopathy and Graves' hyperthyroidism. Whole-study findings and limits: Blood also held most thyroid clonotypes expanded above 0.001 frequency. Discrimination between ophthalmopathy and stable hyperthyroidism by a 13-signature model showed roughly 88% sensitivity and about 80% specificity.

The sequenced template was RNA, covering the TCR beta CDR3 region. Scientists carried out first-round RT-PCR using HTBI primers and then a second-round multiplex PCR. TCRdb ran MiXCR on the multiplex PCR reads and lists one entry per CDR3 protein. The profile shows 500,000 to 600,000 distinct CDR3 sequences, 35% to 40% of them singletons. The V end was cut by 5 bases, the J end by 8 bases, with 12 bases between. The CDR3 runs 12 residues. The V gene's germline CDR1 is DFQATT and CDR2 SNEGSKA (reference sequence). For this clonotype: Its antigen remains unknown.

The sequence was obtained from an adult man with Graves' hyperthyroidism. V gene TRBV20-1 combines with J gene TRBJ1-4; D is ambiguous. Sequencing input: peripheral blood or thyroid tissue (not recorded which). CDR3 amino acids: CSADIHGEKLFF. CDR3 nucleotides: TGCAGTGCTGACATTCACGGGGAAAAACTGTTTTTT.